The sequence of this T cell receptor (beta chain) was determined in a study of T-cell memory formation after mild COVID-19. In the study overall: TCR clusters were mostly donor specific. Study-wide results and limits: The main location of contracting CD4+ clones was CM and EM, and that of contracting CD8+ clones was EMRA.

For this clonotype: Its specificity is unknown. The junction departs from germline at one end; a sequencing error may be responsible.

Researchers used 5'RACE with constant-segment primers to make TCR alpha and TCR beta cDNA libraries that carry sample barcodes and UMIs. Using its own MiXCR run on the 5' RACE reads, TCRdb lists one record per CDR3 protein. The sample contains approximately 210,000 distinct CDR3 sequences, more than 25% of which appear only once. The sample was PBMCs or a T cell subset sorted from them (not recorded which). The TCR sequence derives from an adult woman who had mild COVID-19 (a few samples of this study predate the infection). Cell type and time point are not known.

The CDR3 spells CASSLDRGAIFPEAFF. Written as DNA, the CDR3 is TGTGCCAGCAGCTTGGACAGGGGGGCGATATTCCCCGAAGCTTTTTTT. The chain is built from TRBV12-3 or TRBV12-4 and TRBJ1-1; 10 bases match TRBD1. This CDR3 comprises 16 residues.